This T cell receptor (beta chain) comes out of a study of shared T cell receptors in the human thymus. This CDR3 region has 11 residues. Germline V gives CDR1 MNHEY, CDR2 SVGAGI. Trimming left V 2 bases short and J 13 bases short, with 11 bases between. This clone was seen a single time. TCRdb keeps only in-frame clones here, not all; method: immunoSEQ multiplex PCR. The data show some 760,000 clones, over 75% seen once. This sample was shared with a second study, whose subject was human thymus T cells. That work states: Corrective surgery for congenital heart defects was being performed on the healthy Finnish infants who were the donors. Resections from corrective heart surgery provided thymus tissue. Unrelated individuals were reported by related research to share highly overlapping thymic repertoires.

This chain joins TRBV6-5 and TRBJ1-1; D gene uncertain. Material: thymocytes. The receptor was isolated from a girl under three years old with a congenital heart defect. CDR3 amino acids: CASSYAKNLFF. CDR3 nucleotides: TGTGCCAGCAGTTACGCTAAGAACCTTTTCTTT.